This T cell receptor beta chain was documented in a study of cytomegalovirus exposure and HLA in healthy donors. There were likely unrecorded immune exposures, though donors were nominally healthy when sampled. The PCR employed 60 Vbeta primers together with 13 Jbeta primers. Generated by immunoSEQ multiplex PCR, the TCRdb table keeps only in-frame clones and is missing some. The table shows fewer than 200,000 clones, with 80% to 85% occurring only once. Sequenced material: PBMCs. This clonotype was sampled from a woman in her 30s in good health and CMV-seronegative.

The CDR3 DNA is TGTGCCAGTAGAATCGTAGGGGATAATTCACCCCTCCACTTT. It codes for CASRIVGDNSPLHF. V is TRBV19 and J is TRBJ1-6, with D maybe TRBD1 (5 bases). CDR3 length equals 14 residues. Germline-derived CDR1 and CDR2 are LNHDA and SQIVND (reference sequence). With 6 bases removed from V and 5 bases from J, the gap between germline ends came to 11 bases.